The clone carrying this TCR beta chain was observed at least ten times. Patients were excluded because of uncontrolled infection, other autoimmune disease, pregnancy or lactation. The CDR3 sequence is 13 residues long. CDR1 and CDR2 from the germline V gene are SQVTM and ANQGSEA. V was pared by 7 bases and J by 5 bases, with 8 bases of the junction left unmatched. Amplification of TCR beta CDR3 regions used RNA as the template. An initial round of RT-PCR targeting the TCR CDR3 relied on the HTBI primer set. TCRdb recomputed calls from the multiplex PCR reads with MiXCR, one row per CDR3 protein. The table includes hundreds of thousands of distinct CDR3 sequences, about 45% detected once. These data belong to a study of T cells in Graves' hyperthyroidism and ophthalmopathy.

This receptor was taken from an adult man with Graves' disease, either hyperthyroidism or ophthalmopathy (not recorded which). The V call is TRBV29-1, the J call TRBJ2-7; TRBD2 matches at 10 bases. Material for sequencing was peripheral blood or thyroid tissue (not recorded which). CDR3: CSAKGLASHEQYF. CDR3 bases: TGCAGCGCTAAGGGACTAGCGAGTCACGAGCAGTACTTC.